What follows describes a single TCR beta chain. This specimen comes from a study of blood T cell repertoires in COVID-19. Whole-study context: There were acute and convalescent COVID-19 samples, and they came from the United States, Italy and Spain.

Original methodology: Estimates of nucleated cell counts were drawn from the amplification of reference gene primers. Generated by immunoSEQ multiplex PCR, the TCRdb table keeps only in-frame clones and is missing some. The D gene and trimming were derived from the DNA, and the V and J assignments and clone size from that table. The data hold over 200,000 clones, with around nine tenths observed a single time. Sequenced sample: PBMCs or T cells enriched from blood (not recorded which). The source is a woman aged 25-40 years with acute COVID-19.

The CDR3 protein is CASSVNRVLASLNTEAFF. DNA of the CDR3: TGTGCCAGCAGTGTCAACAGGGTATTAGCCTCGCTGAACACTGAAGCTTTCTTT. The chain joins TRBV6-4 to TRBJ1-1; D may be TRBD1 (6 bases). Germline CDR1 is MRHNA and CDR2 is SNTAGT. V dropped 4 bases and J dropped 0 bases, with 21 bases sitting between them. The CDR3 has 18 residues.